Below, 23 T cell receptor beta chains from the same sample are listed, as sequenced in a study of cytomegalovirus exposure and HLA in healthy donors (dated by TCRdb to 2017 to 2019). The receptor library was made with the immunoSEQ multiplex PCR assay. TCRdb carries this immuneACCESS record with in-frame sequences only. Its versions omit some clonotypes, under half of them owing to an unresolved V gene in the studies checked, with the rest unexplained. Recorded for this sample are roughly 150,000 clones; around four fifths of them occurred a single time. The top ten constitute about 2.1% of the sample. The source material was PBMCs. The receptors shown here come from a man aged 25 to 40 in good health and CMV-seropositive.

The chain couples TRBV28 to TRBJ2-1; 7 bases are shared with TRBD2. Unmatched junction bases numbered 8, after V lost 6 bases and J lost 12 bases. The CDR3 contains 12 residues. Germline values: CDR1 MDHEN, CDR2 SYDVKM. The CDR3 DNA reads TGTGCCAGCAGCAGACTAGCCGGGGGGCAGTTCTTC. It is translated as CASSRLAGGQFF.

The rearrangement joins TRBV15 to TRBJ1-1, with no clear D. Per the germline V gene, CDR1 is LNHNV and CDR2 is YYDKDF (reference sequence). The CDR3 consists of 15 residues. V lost 0 bases and J 4 bases, leaving 12 bases between the germline ends. CDR3 nucleotide sequence: TGTGCCACCAGCAGAGATGGACTGCGGGGCACTGAAGCTTTCTTT. This translates into CATSRDGLRGTEAFF.

The J gene is TRBJ2-7, the V gene TRBV2; D remains ambiguous. CDR3 length equals 14 residues. The V end lost 3 bases, the J end lost 0 bases, and 9 bases lay between the germline ends. CDR1 and CDR2 from the germline V gene are SNHLY and FYNNEI. DNA for the CDR3: TGTGCCAGCAGTGATGCCAGTTTCTCCTACGAGCAGTACTTC. As protein: CASSDASFSYEQYF.

The chain is built from TRBV15 and TRBJ1-6; TRBD1 is a possible D gene (5 bases). V shed 0 bases and J shed 4 bases, with 10 bases lying between them. The CDR3 runs to 16 residues. Germline V CDR1 and CDR2: LNHNV, YYDKDF (reference sequence). The CDR3 DNA reads as TGTGCCACCAGCAGAGATCGCGGGGGGTATAATTCACCCCTCCACTTT. Its protein is CATSRDRGGYNSPLHF.

V gene TRBV27 combines with J gene TRBJ2-4, with D unresolved. The CDR3 covers 14 residues. Germline CDR1 reads MNHEY; CDR2 reads SMNVEV (reference sequence). V was pared by 5 bases and J by 6 bases, with 14 bases between. In DNA form, the CDR3 reads TGTGCCAGCAGTGTAAGCGCCTTAGCAAACATTCAGTACTTC. This sequence encodes CASSVSALANIQYF.

The chain carries TRBV5-6 and TRBJ2-1, with D maybe TRBD1 (7 bases). The CDR3 has 15 amino acids. The V and J ends lost 0 bases and 5 bases respectively, with 12 bases between them. CDR1 and CDR2 from the germline V gene are SGHDT and YYEEEE. The CDR3, as DNA: TGTGCCAGCAGCTTGGCAGGGGGGCTGAACAATGAGCAGTTCTTC. It encodes CASSLAGGLNNEQFF.

The chain has TRBV5-1 and TRBJ2-3; TRBD1 agrees at 9 bases. The CDR3 is made up of 14 amino acids. CDR1 and CDR2 from the germline V gene are SGHRS and YFSETQ. Germline trimming cut 4 bases from V and 1 base from J; bases unmatched to any gene: 1. Here the CDR3 DNA reads TGCGCCAGCAGCCGGACAGGGGGCACAGATACGCAGTATTTT. Its translation is CASSRTGGTDTQYF.

This sequence joins TRBV21-1 and TRBJ2-7; the D call TRBD2 from the table was never checked on the DNA. TRBV21-1 corresponds to a pseudogene. The length of the CDR3 is 18 residues. In DNA, the CDR3 is TGTGCCAGCAGCATCTCCCAAACCCGGGGGGGTTGGAACTACGAGCAGTACTTC. Protein sequence: CASSISQTRGGWNYEQYF.

This chain uses TRBV18 with TRBJ1-2; TRBD1 agrees at 9 bases. J was trimmed by 0 bases and V by 3 bases; bases with no gene match: 5. The CDR3 loop spans 16 amino acids. Per germline, CDR1 KGHSH and CDR2 LQKENI. This CDR3 reads CASSPTGGFPNYGYTF. DNA of the CDR3: TGTGCCAGCTCACCTACAGGGGGCTTCCCTAACTATGGCTACACCTTC. The whole variable domain, remainder taken from reference TRBV18 and TRBJ1-2, is NAGVMQNPRHLVRRRGQEARLRCSPMKGHSHVYWYRQLPEEGLKFMVYLQKENIIDESGMPKERFSAEFPKEGPSILRIQQVVRGDSAAYFCASSPTGGFPNYGYTFGSGTRLTVV.

V gene TRBV7-9 combines with J gene TRBJ1-1; the match to TRBD1 covers 9 bases. The V segment lost 3 bases and the J segment 4 bases; nucleotides outside the gene matches: 6. From germline, CDR1 is SEHNR and CDR2 FQNEAQ (reference sequence). This CDR3 is built from 15 residues. This chain's CDR3 is CASSLGQGKLTEAFF. The CDR3 coding sequence is TGTGCCAGCAGCTTGGGACAGGGCAAGCTCACTGAAGCTTTCTTT. Variable domain in full (rest from reference TRBV7-9 and TRBJ1-1): DTGVSQNPRHKITKRGQNVTFRCDPISEHNRLYWYRQTLGQGPEFLTYFQNEAQLEKSRLLSDRFSAERPKGSFSTLEIQRTEQGDSAMYLCASSLGQGKLTEAFFGQGTRLTVV.

The V and J genes are TRBV7-2 and TRBJ1-2, with 7 bases lining up with TRBD1. CDR3 length: 16 amino acids. The V gene's germline CDR1 is SGHTA and CDR2 FQGNSA. Trimming took 1 base from V and 4 from J; bases not matched to a gene: 9. Here the CDR3 DNA reads TGTGCCAGCAGCTTAGGACCACAGGGGTTGATCTATGGCTACACCTTC. This gives the protein CASSLGPQGLIYGYTF.

This clone has just one count. This chain uses TRBV4-3 with TRBJ2-7, with a tentative D call TRBD2 (5 bases). Trimming took 0 bases from V and 3 from J, leaving 12 bases between them. This CDR3 has 15 residues. From germline, CDR1 is LGHNA and CDR2 YSLEER. CDR3 coding DNA: TGCGCCAGCAGCCAAGACCGGACTCTGTTCTACGAGCAGTACTTC. Translated, it gives CASSQDRTLFYEQYF.

The V gene is TRBV11-2, the J gene TRBJ2-7; a weak D match, TRBD2 (6 bases). Trimming shortened V by 7 bases and J by 0 bases, and 10 bases separated the two germline ends. CDR1 and CDR2 from the germline V gene are SGHAT and FQNNGV. This CDR3 has 13 amino acids. The CDR3 coding sequence is TGTGCCAGCACCCTGACTAGCTCCTACGAGCAGTACTTC. Translation: CASTLTSSYEQYF.

This clone was recorded a few times. This chain joins TRBV29-1 and TRBJ2-1; possible D gene TRBD2, 7 bases. With 4 bases removed from V and 8 bases from J, the gap between germline ends came to 18 bases. Germline V CDR1 and CDR2: SQVTM, ANQGSEA. This CDR3 is 14 amino acids long. The CDR3 coding sequence is TGCAGCGTTGTAGGGGGACGGGGGGTGGATGAGCAGTTCTTC. Amino acids: CSVVGGRGVDEQFF.

The V gene is TRBV29-1, the J gene TRBJ2-7; 7 bases align to TRBD1. This CDR3 region has 14 residues. The germline CDR1 and CDR2 sequences are SQVTM and ANQGSEA. The ends lost 2 bases at V and 4 bases at J; junction bases unmatched: 8. In DNA form, the CDR3 reads TGCAGCGTTGAACTCATTGACAGGGAGTACGAGCAGTACTTC. Its translation: CSVELIDREYEQYF.

The chain is built from TRBV27 and TRBJ2-3; D ambiguous. The V end lost 0 bases, the J end lost 2 bases, and 3 bases lay between the germline ends. Per germline, CDR1 MNHEY and CDR2 SMNVEV (reference sequence). The CDR3 is 13 amino acids. The CDR3 region has the DNA TGTGCCAGCAGTTTATCCCACACAGATACGCAGTATTTT. Its protein product is CASSLSHTDTQYF.

This chain joins TRBV7-9 and TRBJ1-4; the match to TRBD1 covers 8 bases. Germline-derived CDR1 and CDR2 are SEHNR and FQNEAQ (reference sequence). The CDR3 consists of 14 residues. V was clipped by 6 bases and J by 8 bases; unmatched bases: 8. CDR3 protein: CASSSGQGKEKLFF. Here the CDR3 DNA reads TGTGCCAGCAGTTCCGGACAGGGAAAGGAAAAACTGTTTTTT.

The rearrangement joins TRBV5-6 to TRBJ2-7, with D unresolved. Germline V CDR1 and CDR2: SGHDT, YYEEEE. Trimming stripped 2 bases from V and 6 bases from J, with 6 bases between. The CDR3 has 11 amino acids. The CDR3, as DNA: TGTGCCAGCAGCTTCGCGGTCGAGCAGTACTTC. Protein: CASSFAVEQYF.

The J gene is TRBJ2-7, the V gene TRBV9, with 8 bases identical to TRBD2. This CDR3 is 18 amino acids long. Germline CDR1 and CDR2: SGDLS and YYNGEE. J lost 0 bases, V lost 0 bases, and 11 bases had no gene match. CDR3 sequence (DNA): TGTGCCAGCAGCGTAGGATTCTCGGCGGGGGGACTCTCCTACGAGCAGTACTTC. Amino acid sequence: CASSVGFSAGGLSYEQYF.

This chain links TRBV5-5 with TRBJ2-1; possibly TRBD2 for D (7 bases). Germline V lookup: CDR1 SGHKS, CDR2 YYEKEE (reference sequence). CDR3 length: 16 residues. With 0 bases removed from V and 1 base from J, the gap between germline ends came to 11 bases. For the CDR3, the DNA is TGTGCCAGCAGCTTGGAGGGGGGGCCGTCCTACAATGAGCAGTTCTTC. It is translated as CASSLEGGPSYNEQFF.

V usage is TRBV5-1 and J usage is TRBJ1-5, with D possibly being TRBD1 (6 bases). Germline values: CDR1 SGHRS, CDR2 YFSETQ. With 4 bases removed from V and 6 bases from J, the gap between germline ends came to 11 bases. The CDR3 loop spans 13 amino acids. This CDR3 reads CASSLDSRQPQHF. The CDR3 nucleotides are TGCGCCAGCAGCCTGGACAGCCGTCAGCCCCAGCATTTT.

The chain is built from TRBV4-1 and TRBJ2-5; possible D gene TRBD2, 7 bases. V lost 1 base to trimming and J lost 2 bases, with 20 bases between them. Germline CDR1 MGHRA, CDR2 YSYEKL. The CDR3 totals 18 residues. The CDR3: CASSQGPGEGGGQETQYF. DNA for the CDR3: TGCGCCAGCAGCCAAGGACCCGGGGAGGGAGGGGGACAAGAGACCCAGTACTTC.

This clone has only one observation. V gene TRBV7-6 combines with J gene TRBJ2-3, with 7 bases aligning to TRBD1. Unmatched junction bases numbered 3, after V lost 5 bases and J lost 1 base. CDR1 is SGHVS, CDR2 FNYEAQ, per germline. The CDR3 is 14 amino acids. The CDR3 DNA sequence: TGTGCCAGCAGCAAAGGGGGCCGCACAGATACGCAGTATTTT. This translates into CASSKGGRTDTQYF.